The sequence of this T cell receptor (beta chain) was determined in a study of Ad26.COV2.S vaccination and SARS-CoV-2 variants. Study outcomes and limitations: There was reportedly substantial breadth in spike-specific CD8+ and CD4+ T cell responses after vaccination. The placebo group had lower spike-specific TCR breadth than the vaccine recipients did.

Treatment indicated: around 19 received Ad26.COV2.S at low or high dose, single or two shots; a few received placebo; per-sample allocation not given. The investigators took samples on day 63 after the first vaccine or placebo injection. The administered vaccine (an Ad26 vector) expressed Wuhan-strain SARS-CoV-2 spike. The assay was immunoSEQ multiplex PCR, and TCRdb's table has in-frame clones only and misses some. The table has roughly 400,000 clones, around 90% seen once; the top ten hold less than 4.5%. The junction had 6 bases not matched to a gene; V was cut back by 4 bases and J by 6 bases. The CDR3 totals 13 residues. Germline V CDR1 and CDR2: SQVTM, ANQGSEA. Of note for this clone: The antigen remains unidentified.

Sequenced here: peripheral blood, sampled in a trial of Ad26.COV2.S vaccine versus placebo. The source of this sequence is a person aged 18-60 years who received the Ad26.COV2.S COVID-19 vaccine or a placebo. This sequence joins TRBV29-1 and TRBJ2-7; 10 bases map to TRBD2. CDR3 in DNA: TGCAGCGTTGGGGGCCTAGCGGGAGTCGAGCAGTACTTC. It specifies CSVGGLAGVEQYF.